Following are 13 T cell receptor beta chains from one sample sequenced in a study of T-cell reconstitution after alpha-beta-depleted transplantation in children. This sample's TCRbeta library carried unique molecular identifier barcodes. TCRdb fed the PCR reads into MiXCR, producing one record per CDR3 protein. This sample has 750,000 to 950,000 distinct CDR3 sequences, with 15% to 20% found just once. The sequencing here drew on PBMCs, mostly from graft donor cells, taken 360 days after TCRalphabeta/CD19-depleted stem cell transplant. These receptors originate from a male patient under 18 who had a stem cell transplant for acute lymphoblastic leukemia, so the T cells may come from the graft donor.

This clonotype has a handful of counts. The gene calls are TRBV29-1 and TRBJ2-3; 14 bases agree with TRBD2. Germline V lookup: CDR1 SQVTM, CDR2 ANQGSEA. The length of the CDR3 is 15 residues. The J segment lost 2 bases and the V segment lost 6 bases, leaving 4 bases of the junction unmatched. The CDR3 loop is CSVGTSGRFTDTQYF. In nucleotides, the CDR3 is TGCAGCGTAGGGACTAGCGGGAGATTCACAGATACGCAGTATTTT.

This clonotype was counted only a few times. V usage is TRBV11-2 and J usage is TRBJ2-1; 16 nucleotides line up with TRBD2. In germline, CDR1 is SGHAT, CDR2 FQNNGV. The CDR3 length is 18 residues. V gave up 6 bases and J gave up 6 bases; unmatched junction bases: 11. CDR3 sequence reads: CASRPQPGLAGGRNEQFF. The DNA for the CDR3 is TGTGCCAGCAGGCCCCAACCGGGACTAGCGGGAGGGCGCAATGAGCAGTTCTTC.

This chain's CDR3 is CASSLPGQGNGELFF. Here the CDR3 DNA reads TGCGCCAGCAGCTTACCGGGACAGGGGAACGGGGAGCTGTTTTTT. The chain recombines TRBV5-1 with TRBJ2-2, with TRBD1 identical over 10 bases. Germline V lookup: CDR1 SGHRS, CDR2 YFSETQ. This CDR3 spans 15 amino acids. J gave up 7 bases and V 2 bases, and 5 bases lay outside the gene matches.

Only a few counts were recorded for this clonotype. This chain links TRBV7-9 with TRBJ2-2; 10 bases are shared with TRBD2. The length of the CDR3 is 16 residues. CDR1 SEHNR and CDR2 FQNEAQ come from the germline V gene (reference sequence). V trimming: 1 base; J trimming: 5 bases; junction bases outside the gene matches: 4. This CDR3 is CASSLGSGLATGELFF. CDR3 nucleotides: TGTGCCAGCAGCTTAGGCTCGGGACTAGCGACCGGGGAGCTGTTTTTT.

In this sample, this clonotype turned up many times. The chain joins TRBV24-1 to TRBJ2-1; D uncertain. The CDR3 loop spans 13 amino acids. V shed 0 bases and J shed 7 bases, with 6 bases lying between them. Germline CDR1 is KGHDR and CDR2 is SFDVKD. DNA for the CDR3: TGTGCCACCAGTGATTTGCTCGTTAATGAGCAGTTCTTC. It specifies CATSDLLVNEQFF.

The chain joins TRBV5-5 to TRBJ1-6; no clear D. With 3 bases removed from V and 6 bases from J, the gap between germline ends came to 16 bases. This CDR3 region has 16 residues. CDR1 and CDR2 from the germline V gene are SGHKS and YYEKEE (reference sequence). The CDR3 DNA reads TGTGCCAGCAGCTCCGGCTGGGCCCAGCTTAATTCACCCCTCCACTTT. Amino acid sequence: CASSSGWAQLNSPLHF.

This chain's CDR3 is CASSLTLRGGSTGELFF. CDR3 coding DNA: TGTGCCAGCAGCTTAACGTTACGTGGCGGGAGCACCGGGGAGCTGTTTTTT. The chain uses TRBV7-3 and TRBJ2-2; 7 positions agree with TRBD2. V shed 0 bases, J shed 4 bases, and the junction held 8 bases outside the gene matches. The CDR3 runs 17 residues. Germline CDR1 is SGHTA and CDR2 is FQGTGA.

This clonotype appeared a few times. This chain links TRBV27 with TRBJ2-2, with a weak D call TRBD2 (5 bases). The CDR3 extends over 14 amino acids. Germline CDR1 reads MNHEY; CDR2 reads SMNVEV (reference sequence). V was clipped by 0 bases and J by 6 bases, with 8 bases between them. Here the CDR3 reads CASSLSPGSGELFF. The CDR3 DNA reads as TGTGCCAGCAGTTTATCCCCGGGGTCCGGGGAGCTGTTTTTT.

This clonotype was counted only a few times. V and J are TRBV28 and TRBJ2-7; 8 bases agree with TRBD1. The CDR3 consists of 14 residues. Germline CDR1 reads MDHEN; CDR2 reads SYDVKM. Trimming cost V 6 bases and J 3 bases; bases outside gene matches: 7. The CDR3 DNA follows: TGTGCCAGCAGGAGCACCGGGACAGGCTACGAGCAGTACTTC. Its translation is CASRSTGTGYEQYF.

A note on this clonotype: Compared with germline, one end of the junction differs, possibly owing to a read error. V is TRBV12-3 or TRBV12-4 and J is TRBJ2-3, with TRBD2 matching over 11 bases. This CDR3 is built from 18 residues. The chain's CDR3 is CAISLSRLAGTSTDTQYF. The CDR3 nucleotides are TGTGCCATCAGTTTATCCAGACTAGCGGGAACTAGCACAGATACGCAGTATTTT.

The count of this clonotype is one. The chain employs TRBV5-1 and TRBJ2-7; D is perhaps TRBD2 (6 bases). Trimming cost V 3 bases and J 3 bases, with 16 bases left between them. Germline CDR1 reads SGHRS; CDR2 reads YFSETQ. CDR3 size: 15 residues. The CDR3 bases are TGCGCCAGCAGCTCGGGCGGGACGCAACTCTACGAGCAGTACTTC. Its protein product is CASSSGGTQLYEQYF.

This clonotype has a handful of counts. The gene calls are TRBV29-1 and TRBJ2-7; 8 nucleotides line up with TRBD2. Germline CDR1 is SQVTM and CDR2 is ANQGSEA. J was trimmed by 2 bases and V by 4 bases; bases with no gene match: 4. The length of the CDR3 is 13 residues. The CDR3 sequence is CSVVSGRAYEQYF. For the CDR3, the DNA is TGCAGCGTTGTCAGCGGGAGAGCCTACGAGCAGTACTTC.

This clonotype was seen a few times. The CDR3 loop is CASSYSMISGNTGELFF. DNA of the CDR3: TGTGCCAGCAGTTACTCGATGATCTCCGGGAACACCGGGGAGCTGTTTTTT. The chain joins TRBV6-5 to TRBJ2-2; D is undetermined. This CDR3 has 17 residues. Germline V gene sequence: CDR1 MNHEY, CDR2 SVGAGI. Trimming left V 0 bases short and J 1 base short, with 12 bases between.